This T cell receptor (beta chain) was retrieved from a study of T-cell memory formation after mild COVID-19 (dated by TCRdb to 2020 to 2023). At the level of the whole study: TCR sequence clusters from the two donors were found to be largely donor specific. In a couple of donors, T-cell clones that expanded and contracted after mild COVID-19 were tracked by sequencing TCRalpha and TCRbeta repertoires over time. The cohort was made up of two young adult volunteers, one female and one male, who were previously healthy.

Sequencing took place on an Illumina NovaSeq 6000. Using 5'RACE with constant-segment primers, TCRalpha and TCRbeta cDNA libraries were constructed, with sample barcodes and unique molecular identifiers added in the process. RNA was extracted from every sample with Trizol reagent. Libraries were amplified in two PCR steps, with a second sample barcode and Illumina TruSeq adapters added in the second step. The libraries were sequenced on an Illumina NovaSeq using 2 x 150 bp paired-end reads. Per the original workflow: Reads were demultiplexed and collapsed into UMI-guided consensus sequences with migec v1.2.7. Using mixcr v2.1.11, UMI consensuses were aligned to TRA and TRB V and J templates and then assembled into clonotypes. Clonotypes were classified as expanded or contracted when called significant by both edgeR and NoisET, with noise models trained on biological replicates. For edgeR calls, a false discovery rate-adjusted p below 0.01 and a log2 fold-change threshold of 1 were applied. As an exploratory analysis of dynamics, PCA with hierarchical clustering was applied to max-normalized trajectories of the 1000 most abundant clonotypes. Separately sequenced CD4+ and CD8+ repertoires were used to assign the CD4 or CD8 phenotype of responding clones. The raw public data were reprocessed by TCRdb itself: fastp quality trimming at Q25, MiXCR clonotype calling, in-frame beta chains only. One record per CDR3 amino acid sequence lists the most common genes and DNA. The V and J calls, along with clone size, are taken from TCRdb and not from the paper's own processing. The sample has around 340,000 distinct CDR3 sequences on record, under 25% of them singletons. Under 15% of the sample lies in the top ten.

In regard to this clonotype: The antigen it binds to is not known. No per-base quality is available; no much larger clone lies one base away.

Findings and caveats that apply to the study as a whole: Whether the second-wave clones peaking on day 37 were SARS-CoV-2 specific was not confirmed. Only two mild cases were covered by the study, and larger cohorts that include severe cases with pre-infection samples were considered necessary. From day 15 to 85, contracting clones showed balanced CD4/CD8 phenotypes, whereas a second wave of clones that expanded from day 15 to 37 leaned towards CD4+. Contracting CD4+ clones appeared mostly in the CM and EM memory subsets, whereas CD8+ clones were enriched in EMRA. Some responding clones were found in pre-infection memory, which suggests that pre-existing cross-reactive memory T cells took part in the SARS-CoV-2 response.

Ficoll-Paque density gradient centrifugation was used to isolate PBMCs. The CDR3 has 17 amino acids, counting the end cysteine and phenylalanine. Here the CDR3 DNA is all that survives: 51 bases in frame from base 1. CDR1 and CDR2 are drawn from the germline V gene: MNHEY, SVGEGT. V is trimmed back by 6 bases and J by 3 bases, and the junction contains 13 bases that no gene match accounts for. Sequencing input: PBMCs or a T cell subset sorted from them (not recorded which). The rearrangement combines TRBV6-2 or TRBV6-3 with TRBJ1-2; TRBD1 matches 10 bases in the middle. This sequence originates from an adult woman who had mild COVID-19 (a few samples of this study predate the infection). The sample titles of this study are shuffled in the database, so cell type and time point are left out; the donor was told from shared clones. The CDR3 protein sequence reads: CASSLGTGAYLHYGYTF. The nucleotide sequence reads as follows: TGTGCCAGCAGCCTCGGGACAGGGGCCTATCTGCACTATGGCTACACCTTC.